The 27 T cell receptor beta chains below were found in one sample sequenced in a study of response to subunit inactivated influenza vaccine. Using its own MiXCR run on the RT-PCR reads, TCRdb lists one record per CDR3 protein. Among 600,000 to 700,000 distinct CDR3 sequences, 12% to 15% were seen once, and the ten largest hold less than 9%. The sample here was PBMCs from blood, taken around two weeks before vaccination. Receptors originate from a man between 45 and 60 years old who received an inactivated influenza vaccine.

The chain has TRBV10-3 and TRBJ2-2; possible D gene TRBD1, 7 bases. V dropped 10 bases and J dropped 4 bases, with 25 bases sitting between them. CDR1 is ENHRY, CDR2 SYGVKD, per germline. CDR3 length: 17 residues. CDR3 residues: CATRGDLGARGTGELFF. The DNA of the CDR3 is TGTGCCACCAGGGGGGACTTGGGGGCCCGAGGCACCGGGGAGCTGTTTTTT.

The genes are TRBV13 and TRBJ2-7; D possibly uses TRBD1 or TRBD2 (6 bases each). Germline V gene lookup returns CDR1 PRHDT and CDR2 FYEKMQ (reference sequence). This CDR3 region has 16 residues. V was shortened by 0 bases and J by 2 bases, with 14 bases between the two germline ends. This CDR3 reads CASSLGLGGHPYEQYF. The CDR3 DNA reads TGTGCCAGCAGCTTAGGCCTCGGGGGACATCCCTACGAGCAGTACTTC.

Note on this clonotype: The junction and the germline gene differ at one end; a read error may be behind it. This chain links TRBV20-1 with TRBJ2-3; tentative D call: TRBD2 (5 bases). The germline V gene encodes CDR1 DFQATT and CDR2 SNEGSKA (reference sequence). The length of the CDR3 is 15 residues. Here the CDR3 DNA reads TGCAGTGCCATAACTCCGACGGGGAGCACAGATACACAGTATTTT. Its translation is CSAITPTGSTDTQYF.

The CDR3 region has the DNA TGCAGTGCGGCGCGGGCTTTCTTT. It is translated as CSAARAFF. The chain joins TRBV20-1 to TRBJ1-1; no firm D call. The length of the CDR3 is 8 residues. The V end lost 6 bases, the J end lost 11 bases, and 7 bases lay between the germline ends. Germline CDR1 is DFQATT and CDR2 is SNEGSKA (reference sequence).

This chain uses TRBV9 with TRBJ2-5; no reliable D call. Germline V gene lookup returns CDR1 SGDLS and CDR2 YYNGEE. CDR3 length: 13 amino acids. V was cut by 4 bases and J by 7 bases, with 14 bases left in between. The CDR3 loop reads CASSKSGPGTQYF. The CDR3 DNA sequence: TGTGCCAGCAGCAAAAGTGGGCCGGGGACCCAGTACTTC.

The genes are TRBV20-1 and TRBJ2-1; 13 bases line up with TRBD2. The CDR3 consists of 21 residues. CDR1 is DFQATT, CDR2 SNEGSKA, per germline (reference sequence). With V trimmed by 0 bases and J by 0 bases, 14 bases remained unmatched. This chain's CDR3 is CSARDLLTSGGQSSSYNEQFF. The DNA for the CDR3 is TGCAGTGCTAGAGATCTTTTGACTAGCGGGGGGCAATCGAGCTCCTACAATGAGCAGTTCTTC.

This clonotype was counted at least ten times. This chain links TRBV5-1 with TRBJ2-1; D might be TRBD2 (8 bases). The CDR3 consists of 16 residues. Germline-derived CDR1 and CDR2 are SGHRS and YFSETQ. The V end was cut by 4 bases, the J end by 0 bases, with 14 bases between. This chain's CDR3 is CASSPGRDSSYNEQFF. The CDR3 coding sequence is TGCGCCAGCAGCCCCGGGAGGGACAGCTCCTACAATGAGCAGTTCTTC.

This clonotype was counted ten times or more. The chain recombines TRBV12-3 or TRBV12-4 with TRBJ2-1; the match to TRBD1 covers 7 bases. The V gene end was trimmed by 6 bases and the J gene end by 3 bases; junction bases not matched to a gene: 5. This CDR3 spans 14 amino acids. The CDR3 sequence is CASSLRGIYNEQFF. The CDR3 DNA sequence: TGTGCCAGCAGCCTCAGGGGGATCTACAATGAGCAGTTCTTC.

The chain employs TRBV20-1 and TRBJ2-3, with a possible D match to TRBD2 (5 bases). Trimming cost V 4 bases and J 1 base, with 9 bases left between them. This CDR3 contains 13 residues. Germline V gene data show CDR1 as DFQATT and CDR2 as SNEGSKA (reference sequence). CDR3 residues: CSATKRRTDTQYF. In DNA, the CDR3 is TGCAGTGCTACTAAGCGGCGCACAGATACGCAGTATTTT.

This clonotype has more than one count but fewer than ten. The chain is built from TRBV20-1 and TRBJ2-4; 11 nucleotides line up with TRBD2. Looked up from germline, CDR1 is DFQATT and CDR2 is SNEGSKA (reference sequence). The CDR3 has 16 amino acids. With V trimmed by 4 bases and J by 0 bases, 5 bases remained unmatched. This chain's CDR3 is CSATIAGGIAKNIQYF. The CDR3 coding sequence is TGCAGTGCTACCATAGCGGGGGGGATAGCCAAAAACATTCAGTACTTC.

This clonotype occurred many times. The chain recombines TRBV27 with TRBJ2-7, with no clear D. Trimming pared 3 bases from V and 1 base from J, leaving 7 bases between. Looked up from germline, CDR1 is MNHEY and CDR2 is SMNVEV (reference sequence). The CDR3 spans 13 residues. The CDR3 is CASSFGQSYEQYF. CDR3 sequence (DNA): TGTGCCAGCAGTTTCGGCCAATCCTACGAGCAGTACTTC.

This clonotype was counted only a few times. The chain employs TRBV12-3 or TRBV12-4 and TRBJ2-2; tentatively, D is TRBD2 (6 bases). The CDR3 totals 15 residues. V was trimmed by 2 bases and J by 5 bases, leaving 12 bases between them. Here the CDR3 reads CASSLFAAGTGELFF. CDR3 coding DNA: TGTGCCAGCAGTTTATTTGCGGCGGGGACCGGGGAGCTGTTTTTT.

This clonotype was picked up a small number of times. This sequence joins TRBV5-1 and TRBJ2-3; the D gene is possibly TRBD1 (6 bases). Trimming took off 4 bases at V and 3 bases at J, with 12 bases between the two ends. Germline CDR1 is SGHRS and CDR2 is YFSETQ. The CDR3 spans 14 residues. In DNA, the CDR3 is TGCGCCAGCAGCCTACAGGGAAATACAGATACGCAGTATTTT. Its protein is CASSLQGNTDTQYF.

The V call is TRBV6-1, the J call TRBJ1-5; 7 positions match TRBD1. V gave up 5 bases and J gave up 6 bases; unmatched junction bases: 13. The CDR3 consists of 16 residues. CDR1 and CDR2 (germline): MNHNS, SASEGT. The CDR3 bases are TGTGCCAGCAGTCAGGGGGGGGCGCGGATGGGTCAGCCCCAGCATTTT. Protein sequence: CASSQGGARMGQPQHF.

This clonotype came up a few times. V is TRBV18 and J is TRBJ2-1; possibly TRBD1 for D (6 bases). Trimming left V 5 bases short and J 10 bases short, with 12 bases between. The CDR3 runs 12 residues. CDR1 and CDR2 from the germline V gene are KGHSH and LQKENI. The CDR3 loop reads CASSVQGAEQFF. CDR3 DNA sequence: TGTGCCAGCTCAGTACAGGGCGCGGAGCAGTTCTTC.

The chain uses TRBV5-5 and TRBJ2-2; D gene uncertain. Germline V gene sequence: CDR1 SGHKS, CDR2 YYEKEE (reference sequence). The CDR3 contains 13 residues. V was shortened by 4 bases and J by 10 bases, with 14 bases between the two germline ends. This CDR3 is CASSPSGDVELFF. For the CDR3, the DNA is TGTGCCAGCAGCCCTAGTGGGGATGTGGAGCTGTTTTTT.

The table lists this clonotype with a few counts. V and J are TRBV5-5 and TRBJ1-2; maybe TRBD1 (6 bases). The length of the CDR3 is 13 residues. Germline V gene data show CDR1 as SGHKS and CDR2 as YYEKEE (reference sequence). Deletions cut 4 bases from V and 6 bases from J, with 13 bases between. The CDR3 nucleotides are TGTGCCAGCAGCCGGGGGCCAGGGAATGGCTACACCTTC. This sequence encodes CASSRGPGNGYTF.

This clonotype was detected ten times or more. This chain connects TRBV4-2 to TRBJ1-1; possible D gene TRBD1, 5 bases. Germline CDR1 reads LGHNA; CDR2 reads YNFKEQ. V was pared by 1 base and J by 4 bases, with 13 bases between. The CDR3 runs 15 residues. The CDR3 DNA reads TGTGCCAGCAGCCAAGTAGGGCAGGGTGGCACTGAAGCTTTCTTT. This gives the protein CASSQVGQGGTEAFF.

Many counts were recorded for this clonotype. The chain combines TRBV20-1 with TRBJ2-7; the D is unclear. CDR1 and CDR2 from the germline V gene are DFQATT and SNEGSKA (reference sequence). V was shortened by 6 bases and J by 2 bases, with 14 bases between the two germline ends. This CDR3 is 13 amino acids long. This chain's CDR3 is CSALGRETYEQYF. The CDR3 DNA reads TGCAGTGCCCTCGGACGAGAAACCTACGAGCAGTACTTC.

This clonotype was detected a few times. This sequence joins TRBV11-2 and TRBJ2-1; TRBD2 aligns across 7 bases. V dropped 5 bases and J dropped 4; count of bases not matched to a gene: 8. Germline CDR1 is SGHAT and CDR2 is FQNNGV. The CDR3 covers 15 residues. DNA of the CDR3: TGTGCCAGCAGCCCCGAGGGACTACCTTACAATGAGCAGTTCTTC. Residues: CASSPEGLPYNEQFF.

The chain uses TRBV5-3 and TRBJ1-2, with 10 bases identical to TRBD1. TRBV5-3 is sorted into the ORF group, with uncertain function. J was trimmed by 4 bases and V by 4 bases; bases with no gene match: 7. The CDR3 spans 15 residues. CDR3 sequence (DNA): TGTGCCAGAAGCCATTGGACAGGGGGATGCTATGGCTACACCTTC. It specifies CARSHWTGGCYGYTF.

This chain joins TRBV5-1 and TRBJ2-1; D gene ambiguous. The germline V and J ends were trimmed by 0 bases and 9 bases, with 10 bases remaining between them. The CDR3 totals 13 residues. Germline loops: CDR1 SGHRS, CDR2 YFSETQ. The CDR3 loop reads CASSLDGPPEQFF. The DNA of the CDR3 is TGCGCCAGCAGCTTGGACGGCCCTCCTGAGCAGTTCTTC.

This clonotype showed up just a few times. Here the CDR3 DNA reads TGTGCCAGCTCCCCTAGCGGGACCACCTACGAGCAGTACTTC. It encodes CASSPSGTTYEQYF. This chain links TRBV18 with TRBJ2-7; TRBD2 aligns across 9 bases. CDR1 KGHSH and CDR2 LQKENI come from the germline V gene. With V trimmed by 6 bases and J by 2 bases, 5 bases remained unmatched. The CDR3 contains 14 residues.

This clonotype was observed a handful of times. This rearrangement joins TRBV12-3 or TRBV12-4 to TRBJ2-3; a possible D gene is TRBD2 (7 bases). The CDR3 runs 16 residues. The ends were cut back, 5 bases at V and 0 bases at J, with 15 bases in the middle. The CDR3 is CASSNPRGLSTDTQYF. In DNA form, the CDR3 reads TGTGCCAGCAGTAACCCCAGGGGACTAAGCACAGATACGCAGTATTTT.

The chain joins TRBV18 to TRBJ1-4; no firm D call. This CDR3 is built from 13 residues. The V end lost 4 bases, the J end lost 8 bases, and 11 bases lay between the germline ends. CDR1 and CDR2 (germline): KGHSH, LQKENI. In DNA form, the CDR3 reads TGTGCCAGCTCACTTTCGGATGGGGAAAAACTGTTTTTT. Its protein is CASSLSDGEKLFF.

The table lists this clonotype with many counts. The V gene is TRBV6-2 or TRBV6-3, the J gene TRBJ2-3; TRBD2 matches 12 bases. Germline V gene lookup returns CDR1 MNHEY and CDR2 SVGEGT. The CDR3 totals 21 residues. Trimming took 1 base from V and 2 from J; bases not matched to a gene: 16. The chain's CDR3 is CASSYYLTPGTSGFLTDTQYF. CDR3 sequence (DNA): TGTGCCAGCAGTTACTATCTCACCCCCGGGACTAGCGGGTTCCTCACAGATACGCAGTATTTT.

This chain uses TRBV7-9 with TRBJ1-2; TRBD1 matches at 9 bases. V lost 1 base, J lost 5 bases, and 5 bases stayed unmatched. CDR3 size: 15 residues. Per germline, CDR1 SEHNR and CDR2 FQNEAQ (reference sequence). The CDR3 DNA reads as TGTGCCAGCAGCTTAGTCACACAGGGGGCGTATGGCTACACCTTC. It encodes CASSLVTQGAYGYTF.